The sequence of this T cell receptor (beta chain) was determined in a study of cytomegalovirus exposure and HLA in healthy donors. Concerning this clone: Its antigen is as yet unknown.

There are 16 residues in the CDR3. From germline, CDR1 is SGHTA and CDR2 FQGTGA. The V and J ends lost 4 bases and 6 bases, in that order; junction bases with no gene match: 11. Healthy individuals who donated bone marrow served as the donors. Donors had nominal health at sampling but likely had unrecorded immune exposures. Whole-study results and caveats: Later on, an analysis showed TCR association rates differing by HLA locus, with DRB1 the most and HLA-C the fewest. The authors considered a cluster of highly shared sequence variants likely to be a sequencing artifact.

In the PCR, 60 Vbeta and 13 Jbeta primers were used. Profiling relied on immunoSEQ multiplex PCR, and the TCRdb table lists in-frame clones only, not all of them. This table has 35,000 to 55,000 clones, about 78% appearing once. This TCR was sampled from a woman in her thirties in good health and CMV-seronegative. The sequenced material came from PBMCs. The chain recombines TRBV7-3 with TRBJ2-1; 8 bases line up with TRBD2. The CDR3 DNA reads TGTGCCAGCAGCTACACCCCTAGCGGGCAAAGCAATGAGCAGTTCTTC. Translating gives CASSYTPSGQSNEQFF.